This TCR beta chain derives from a study of cytomegalovirus exposure and HLA in healthy donors. Trimming pared 10 bases from V and 4 bases from J, leaving 11 bases between. Germline values: CDR1 MDHEN, CDR2 SYDVKM. The CDR3 is 12 residues long. As concerns this clone: Its specificity is unknown.

Study observations and caveats: The study listed under 200 cytomegalovirus-associated TCR beta chains. Published work reported that the classifier diagnosed cytomegalovirus status with high specificity and sensitivity.

Sequencing was performed with immunoSEQ multiplex PCR; in TCRdb, only in-frame clones are kept and a portion is missing. Here the sample spans tens of thousands of clones, just under 95% being singletons. This TCR was sampled from a young woman in good health and CMV-seropositive. This chain links TRBV28 with TRBJ1-5, with D tentatively TRBD1 (5 bases). The specimen sequenced was PBMCs. CDR3 in DNA: TGTGCCACCTCAGGGAGGAATCAGCCCCAGCATTTT. Amino acid sequence: CATSGRNQPQHF.